A selection of T cell receptor beta chains follows, all from one sample in a study of memory CD4+ T cells and cytomegalovirus serostatus. Libraries were prepared by immunoSEQ multiplex PCR; TCRdb keeps only in-frame clonotypes and omits some of them. This sample has about 57,000 clones, with approximately 80% found just once. Material: memory CD4+ T cells from blood. The receptor source for this set is an adult in good health and CMV-seronegative. Both conserved end residues are part of each CDR3. D genes are given only for firm matches. Size tells how often a clone was seen (once, few, many) or the class of an expanded clone, and some rows leave it out.

clone_size	v_call	j_call	d_call	cdr3_length	cdr3_nt	cdr3_aa
NA	TRBV5-1	TRBJ2-3	TRBD1	14	TGCGCCAGCAGCTCGGGACAGGCGACCGATACGCAGTATTTT	CASSSGQATDTQYF
NA	TRBV7-2	TRBJ1-6	TRBD1	15	TGTGCCAGCACCCTCGAAGTCAGGGGGAATTCACCCCTCCACTTT	CASTLEVRGNSPLHF
NA	TRBV29-1	TRBJ2-5	NA	16	TGCAGCGTGGGGGGGGGTTACAGGGAGGAAGGAGAGACCCAGTACTTC	CSVGGGYREEGETQYF
NA	TRBV7-2	TRBJ1-5	NA	13	TGTGCCAGCAGCCGGACTGTCAATCAGCCCCAGCATTTT	CASSRTVNQPQHF
NA	TRBV6-5	TRBJ2-3	NA	12	TGTGCCAGCAGGTCCCCCCAGGATACGCAGTATTTT	CASRSPQDTQYF
few	TRBV25-1	TRBJ2-1	TRBD2	15	TGTGCCAGCAGTGGGGAGCGGGAGAGGGTGAATGAGCAGTTCTTC	CASSGERERVNEQFF
NA	TRBV27	TRBJ1-5	NA	15	TGTGCCAGCAGTTTACGGGGACAAATGAATCAGCCCCAGCATTTT	CASSLRGQMNQPQHF
NA	TRBV5-6	TRBJ2-7	NA	11	TGTGCCAGCAGCTTCGGCCGAAAGCAGTACTTC	CASSFGRKQYF
NA	TRBV5-6	TRBJ1-1	NA	16	TGTGCCAGCAGCTTGGGACAGCTTTTATCGAACACTGAAGCTTTCTTT	CASSLGQLLSNTEAFF
NA	TRBV7-9	TRBJ2-7	NA	12	TGTGCCAGCAGCTTAGTCAGCTACGAGCAGTACTTC	CASSLVSYEQYF
NA	TRBV11-2	TRBJ2-7	NA	15	TGTGCCAGCAGCTTAGACCCCTCCTCTATCTACGAGCAGTACTTC	CASSLDPSSIYEQYF
medium-sized	TRBV5-1	TRBJ1-6	NA	13	TGCGCCAGCAGCTTGGCCAGGGATTCACCCCTCCACTTT	CASSLARDSPLHF
NA	TRBV6-1	TRBJ1-2	TRBD1	12	TGTGCCAGCAGGGGACAGGGGTCCGGCTACACCTTC	CASRGQGSGYTF
NA	TRBV9	TRBJ2-7	TRBD2	15	TGTGCCAGCAGCGGCGGTAGCGGGAGGGCCTGGGAGCAGTACTTC	CASSGGSGRAWEQYF
NA	TRBV5-4	TRBJ2-7	TRBD2	15	TGTGCCAGCAGCATAACTAGCGGGAGCTCCTACGAGCAGTACTTC	CASSITSGSSYEQYF
NA	TRBV6-1	TRBJ1-5	NA	13	TGTGCCACCGCGGTGGTCCAAAGTCAGCCCCAGCATTTT	CATAVVQSQPQHF
once	TRBV4-1	TRBJ1-6	NA	15	TGCGCCAGCAGCCAAGATGGCAGGGAAGGGTCACCCCTCCACTTT	CASSQDGREGSPLHF
NA	TRBV7-2	TRBJ2-1	NA	15	TGTGCCAGCAGCTTAGGTCCGACTATCTGGAATGAGCAGTTCTTC	CASSLGPTIWNEQFF
NA	TRBV28	TRBJ1-4	NA	14	TGTGCCAGCCGTCGGGCAGGGGAAAATGAAAAACTGTTTTTT	CASRRAGENEKLFF
NA	TRBV11-1	TRBJ2-5	TRBD1	13	TGTGCCAGCACCCCCGGGACAGAAGAGACCCAGTACTTC	CASTPGTEETQYF
NA	TRBV27	TRBJ2-3	TRBD2	15	TGTGCCAGCAGTTTAAGGGGACTAGCGACAGATACGCAGTATTTT	CASSLRGLATDTQYF
NA	TRBV6-5	TRBJ1-2	NA	13	TGTGCCAGCAGTAGCCCCCGCGGGGATGGCTACACCTTC	CASSSPRGDGYTF
NA	TRBV7-2	TRBJ1-5	TRBD1	14	TGTGCCAGCAGCCGGACAGGATCCAATCAGCCCCAGCATTTT	CASSRTGSNQPQHF
few	TRBV28	TRBJ1-1	NA	14	TGTGCCAGCAGTTCGACAGGAATGAACACTGAAGCTTTCTTT	CASSSTGMNTEAFF
NA	TRBV5-6	TRBJ2-7	TRBD1	16	TGTGCCAGCAGCCTTGGGACAGGGAGAACGCATAGCGAGCAGTACTTC	CASSLGTGRTHSEQYF
once	TRBV28	TRBJ1-2	TRBD1	12	TGTGCCAGCATTACACAGGGGGCTGGCTACACCTTC	CASITQGAGYTF
once	TRBV6-1	TRBJ1-2	NA	15	TGTGCCAGCAGTGAATACTGGGGGGCGTTCTCTGGCTACACCTTC	CASSEYWGAFSGYTF
NA	TRBV7-2	TRBJ1-2	NA	14	TGTGCCAGCAGCTTCGAATCGCAGGGTAGTGGCTACACCTTC	CASSFESQGSGYTF
NA	TRBV7-3	TRBJ1-1	NA	13	TGTGCCAGCAGCTTCGGGGCCAACACTGAAGCTTTCTTT	CASSFGANTEAFF
NA	TRBV7-7	TRBJ2-5	TRBD1	13	TGTGCTAGCAGCTTAGGGGGCGGAGAGACCCAGTACTTC	CASSLGGGETQYF
NA	TRBV7-3	TRBJ2-2	TRBD2	16	TGTGCCAGCAGCTTATGGGCTAGCGGGTTCACCGGGGAGCTGTTTTTT	CASSLWASGFTGELFF